Listed below are T cell receptor beta chains from one sample, sequenced in a study of identical twins. TCRdb reanalysed the 5' RACE reads using MiXCR and keeps one entry per CDR3 protein. Of 1,800,000 or so distinct CDR3 sequences in the sample, less than 35% were seen once. The specimen sequenced was cord blood. All receptors derive from a newborn girl in good health. Each CDR3 is given with its conserved first and last residue. The order of the fields is J gene, D gene, clone size, V gene, CDR3 protein, CDR3 DNA. D genes are given only for firm matches. The size of a clone is reported for some rows only, either as once, few or many, or as a class for expanded clones.

TRBJ1-4	TRBD1	NA	TRBV28	CASSLFDRGQQELFF	TGTGCCAGCAGTTTATTCGACAGGGGGCAACAAGAACTGTTTTTT
TRBJ1-6	NA	few	TRBV5-1	CASSFDRPINSPLHF	TGCGCCAGCAGCTTCGACAGGCCGATCAATTCACCCCTCCACTTT
TRBJ1-6	NA	few	TRBV13	CASSEQGRSPLHF	TGTGCCAGCAGCGAACAGGGAAGGTCACCCCTCCACTTT
TRBJ1-2	TRBD1	NA	TRBV28	CASSPGQETYGYTF	TGTGCCAGCAGTCCGGGACAGGAAACCTATGGCTACACCTTC
TRBJ1-5	NA	NA	TRBV27	CASSFDSAYSNQPQHF	TGTGCCAGCAGTTTCGACAGTGCCTATAGCAATCAGCCCCAGCATTTT
TRBJ1-2	NA	few	TRBV27	CASSLRIGLGYTF	TGTGCCAGCAGTCTCCGAATTGGGCTAGGCTACACCTTC
TRBJ2-1	NA	NA	TRBV28	CASSLSRMNEQFF	TGTGCCAGCAGTTTATCCAGGATGAATGAGCAGTTCTTC
TRBJ1-1	NA	few	TRBV20-1	CSARRWGADTEAFF	TGCAGTGCTAGGAGGTGGGGGGCCGACACTGAAGCTTTCTTT
TRBJ2-7	TRBD2	NA	TRBV20-1	CSATAGSGLAGLSYEQYF	TGCAGTGCTACGGCAGGGTCAGGACTAGCGGGGCTCTCCTACGAGCAGTACTTC
TRBJ1-2	TRBD1	few	TRBV25-1	CASVGQGAIYGYTF	TGTGCCAGCGTGGGACAGGGGGCTATCTATGGCTACACCTTC
TRBJ1-4	NA	NA	TRBV9	CASSSLKGGANEKLFF	TGTGCCAGCAGCTCTCTGAAAGGGGGGGCGAATGAAAAACTGTTTTTT
TRBJ2-3	NA	few	TRBV6-1	CASSFWTGTDTQYF	TGTGCCAGCAGCTTCTGGACTGGCACAGATACGCAGTATTTT
TRBJ2-2	TRBD2	once	TRBV2	CASSEPGGHRELFF	TGTGCCAGCAGTGAACCGGGGGGGCACCGGGAGCTGTTTTTT
TRBJ2-6	NA	many	TRBV25-1	CASNPRQTNVLTF	TGTGCCAGCAACCCTCGTCAGACCAACGTCCTGACTTTC
TRBJ2-7	NA	few	TRBV12-3/TRBV12-4	CASSFLMRVSYEQYF	TGTGCCAGCAGTTTCTTGATGCGGGTATCCTACGAGCAGTACTTC
TRBJ2-1	TRBD2	many	TRBV7-9	CASSQLAGTSYNEQFF	TGTGCCAGCAGCCAGCTAGCGGGGACATCCTACAATGAGCAGTTCTTC
TRBJ2-7	TRBD2	NA	TRBV4-2	CASSQKWGLAVSYEQYF	TGTGCCAGCAGCCAAAAGTGGGGACTAGCGGTCTCCTACGAGCAGTACTTC
TRBJ2-5	TRBD2	NA	TRBV27	CASSFWGGSYNEQYF	TGTGCCAGCAGTTTTTGGGGAGGGAGTTACAATGAGCAGTACTTC
TRBJ2-1	TRBD2	few	TRBV7-6	CASSPGTSGSAEQFF	TGTGCCAGCAGCCCCGGGACTAGCGGGAGTGCTGAGCAGTTCTTC
TRBJ2-7	NA	few	TRBV7-2	CASNSGPSYEQYF	TGTGCCAGCAATTCTGGCCCCTCCTACGAGCAGTACTTC
TRBJ1-1	NA	once	TRBV6-1	CASSEGGRRRGTEAFF	TGTGCCAGCAGTGAAGGTGGACGGAGGCGGGGGACTGAAGCTTTCTTT
TRBJ2-1	TRBD1	few	TRBV7-6	CASSPNPGQGSNEQFF	TGTGCCAGCAGCCCAAACCCGGGACAGGGAAGCAATGAGCAGTTCTTC
TRBJ2-7	NA	NA	TRBV9	CASSGRASTYEQYF	TGTGCCAGCAGCGGGCGGGCATCGACCTACGAGCAGTACTTC
TRBJ2-6	TRBD2	NA	TRBV12-3/TRBV12-4	CASITSREGSGANVLTF	TGTGCCAGCATCACTTCCAGGGAGGGTTCTGGGGCCAACGTCCTGACTTTC
TRBJ2-7	NA	NA	TRBV21-1	CASSKAKTVRYNEQYF	TGTGCCAGCAGCAAAGCGAAGACAGTAAGGTACAATGAGCAGTACTTC